The present T cell receptor (beta chain) was sequenced within a study of T cell repertoires in cytomegalovirus infection. Across the whole study: Selected CMV epitopes included recently identified HLA-C-restricted ones as well as well-studied HLA-B-restricted ones. Signatures in public TCR beta sequences pointed to both CMV infection and matching HLA type.

One entry per CDR3 protein, called by TCRdb with MiXCR from the reads. The sample gives 450,000 to 650,000 distinct CDR3 sequences, roughly 43% of which show up once; around 48% is in the top ten. Germline assignment: CDR1 SGHVS and CDR2 FQNEAQ. The CDR3 is 15 amino acids. V was cut by 0 bases and J by 4 bases, with 13 bases left in between. As to this clonotype: Antigen unknown.

The source material was cultured PBMCs, sampled from culture after CMV antigen stimulation. This clonotype originated in a human donor in good health (CMV status not recorded). Some clones in this sample may be carry-over from other donors' samples. The rearrangement links TRBV7-8 to TRBJ2-7, with D perhaps TRBD2 (6 bases). The CDR3 DNA sequence: TGTGCCAGCAGCTTAGCGCAGGCTAGCGAGTACGAGCAGTACTTC. Translation: CASSLAQASEYEQYF.